The next 13 T cell receptor beta chains were all read from a single sample in a study of blood T cell repertoires in COVID-19. Using immunoSEQ multiplex PCR, the repertoire was profiled, and TCRdb retains in-frame clones only, with some absent. This table has fewer than 80,000 clones, roughly 80% appearing once. The material sequenced was peripheral blood. The origin of the receptors is a woman of 80 years or more with acute or convalescent COVID-19.

The chain recombines TRBV5-8 with TRBJ1-5; tentatively, D is TRBD1 (5 bases). The length of the CDR3 is 14 residues. Germline CDR1 is SGHTS and CDR2 is YDEGEE. Trimming cost V 6 bases and J 3 bases, with 13 bases left between them. Written as DNA, the CDR3 is TGTGCCAGCAACAGTCGACAGATCAATCAGCCCCAGCATTTT. It encodes CASNSRQINQPQHF.

The chain has TRBV6-5 and TRBJ2-3; D possibly corresponds to TRBD1 (6 bases). V was pared by 6 bases and J by 6 bases, with 16 bases between. Germline CDR1 reads MNHEY; CDR2 reads SVGAGI. This CDR3 spans 14 amino acids. CDR3: CASRSTGSRDTQYF. DNA for the CDR3: TGTGCCAGCAGGTCAACAGGGTCGCGGGATACGCAGTATTTT.

This chain links TRBV19 with TRBJ1-6; possibly TRBD1 for D (5 bases). V was trimmed by 3 bases and J by 7 bases, leaving 7 bases between them. The CDR3 loop spans 13 amino acids. Germline V gives CDR1 LNHDA, CDR2 SQIVND (reference sequence). CDR3 sequence: CASSIYRNSPLHF. Written as DNA, the CDR3 is TGTGCCAGTAGTATTTACAGGAATTCACCCCTCCACTTT. Looking up the rest from reference TRBV19 and TRBJ1-6 gives the full variable domain: DGGITQSPKYLFRKEGQNVTLSCEQNLNHDAMYWYRQDPGQGLRLIYYSQIVNDFQKGDIAEGYSVSREKKESFPLTVTSAQKNPTAFYLCASSIYRNSPLHFGNGTRLTVT.

The chain employs TRBV14 and TRBJ2-7; 8 bases are a match to TRBD1. The CDR3 has 15 amino acids. Germline V gene sequence: CDR1 SGHDN, CDR2 FVKESK. V shed 1 base, J shed 2 bases, and the junction held 4 bases outside the gene matches. Here the CDR3 DNA reads TGTGCCAGCAGCCAAGGAAGGACAGGGACCTACGAGCAGTACTTC. Translated: CASSQGRTGTYEQYF.

The chain has TRBV9 and TRBJ1-1; 7 bases match TRBD1. The V gene's germline CDR1 is SGDLS and CDR2 YYNGEE. This CDR3 has 15 residues. Trimming removed 0 bases from V and 4 bases from J; junction bases left unmatched: 6. In DNA form, the CDR3 reads TGTGCCAGCAGCGTAGCTACCACAGGGGTCACTGAAGCTTTCTTT. Translated, it gives CASSVATTGVTEAFF.

J is TRBJ2-1 and V is TRBV18; 10 nucleotides agree with TRBD2. The trim removed 3 bases at V and 5 bases at J, leaving 7 bases unmatched. Germline lookup yields CDR1 KGHSH and CDR2 LQKENI. The CDR3 sequence is 16 residues long. The CDR3 is CASSPSLAGANNEQFF. The CDR3 bases are TGTGCCAGCTCACCGTCCCTAGCGGGGGCCAACAATGAGCAGTTCTTC. Complete variable domain (other parts from reference TRBV18 and TRBJ2-1): NAGVMQNPRHLVRRRGQEARLRCSPMKGHSHVYWYRQLPEEGLKFMVYLQKENIIDESGMPKERFSAEFPKEGPSILRIQQVVRGDSAAYFCASSPSLAGANNEQFFGPGTRLTVL.

V is TRBV25-1 and J is TRBJ1-1, with D hard to call. V was pared by 6 bases and J by 3 bases, with 23 bases between. This CDR3 is built from 17 residues. Germline lookup yields CDR1 MGHDK and CDR2 SYGVNS. CDR3 in DNA: TGTGCCAGCAGCGCCAACCCCGGTAGTCCACGGGACACTGAAGCTTTCTTT. Translated: CASSANPGSPRDTEAFF.

The genes are TRBV27 and TRBJ1-5; 7 bases fit TRBD1. CDR3 length equals 14 residues. J was trimmed by 4 bases and V by 6 bases; bases with no gene match: 6. Looked up from germline, CDR1 is MNHEY and CDR2 is SMNVEV (reference sequence). In nucleotides, the CDR3 is TGTGCCAGCAGGGAACAGGGGTTTAATCAGCCCCAGCATTTT. This encodes CASREQGFNQPQHF.

This chain uses TRBV10-2 with TRBJ1-2; perhaps TRBD1 as D (5 bases). There are 13 residues in the CDR3. CDR1 is WSHSY, CDR2 SAAADI, per germline. The germline V and J ends were trimmed by 6 bases and 8 bases, with 16 bases remaining between them. Here the CDR3 reads CASSDRLYGGYTF. The DNA for the CDR3 is TGCGCCAGCAGCGACAGACTCTATGGAGGCTACACCTTC.

The chain uses TRBV3-1 (or the pseudogene TRBV3-2) and TRBJ1-5, with TRBD1 as a possible D gene (5 bases). The length of the CDR3 is 14 residues. Germline values: CDR1 LGHDT, CDR2 YNNKEL (reference sequence). Trimming took 1 base from V and 6 from J, leaving 10 bases between them. CDR3: CASSQVGAGQPQHF. The DNA for the CDR3 is TGTGCCAGCAGCCAAGTTGGGGCAGGTCAGCCCCAGCATTTT.

This clone appeared once. This rearrangement joins TRBV6-1 to TRBJ2-1, with 11 bases identical to TRBD2. Germline CDR1 reads MNHNS; CDR2 reads SASEGT. The CDR3 covers 17 residues. Trimming removed 3 bases from V and 2 bases from J; junction bases left unmatched: 6. The CDR3 sequence is CASSDDGLAGAYNEQFF. The CDR3 coding sequence is TGTGCCAGCAGTGACGACGGACTAGCGGGTGCCTACAATGAGCAGTTCTTC.

Only a few counts were recorded for this clone. The rearrangement uses TRBV11-3 and TRBJ2-2; D is possibly TRBD1 (5 bases). The germline V and J ends were trimmed by 5 bases and 8 bases, with 15 bases remaining between them. CDR3 length equals 14 residues. Looked up from germline, CDR1 is SGHNT and CDR2 is YENEEA. CDR3 in amino acids: CASSARAFKGELFF. In DNA, the CDR3 is TGTGCCAGCAGCGCCAGGGCTTTCAAGGGGGAGCTGTTTTTT.

CDR3: CASRRGEGAASFF. The CDR3 bases are TGTGCCAGCAGGAGAGGGGAGGGCGCGGCCTCTTTCTTT. The chain joins TRBV11-2 to TRBJ1-1; D might be TRBD1 (5 bases). From germline, CDR1 is SGHAT and CDR2 FQNNGV. V lost 6 bases and J lost 12, with 20 bases in between. CDR3 size: 13 residues.